This T cell receptor (beta chain) was identified during a study of CD8 T cells in ankylosing spondylitis (dated by TCRdb to about 2017). Regarding the study in general: To find TCR variants linked to disease, the study profiled T cell receptor beta repertoires in ankylosing spondylitis patients and healthy donors. The full study cohort was made up of 25 to 30 ankylosing spondylitis patients and some 100 healthy donors. Samples of peripheral blood were taken, and for ankylosing spondylitis patients, synovial fluid was collected as well. Overall study outcomes, separate from this receptor: According to the report, matched synovial fluid samples from ankylosing spondylitis patients were significantly enriched for the disease-linked clones. Blood from ankylosing spondylitis patients appeared to be characterized by a TCR beta motif composed of under ten highly homologous amino acid variants. The disease-linked clones showed a CD8+ phenotype and occurred at relatively low frequencies in peripheral blood. Some motif variants had previously been reported in the synovial fluid and blood of reactive arthritis patients, which suggests shared mechanisms of disease initiation.

This clonotype was seen at least ten times. Its antigen is still unknown. Base qualities were left out, and no much larger clone turns up one base away. The run used an Illumina HiSeq 2500. Quantitative 5'-RACE with molecular barcodes was used to prepare TCR beta libraries. In the paper's pipeline: A new computational method based on a probabilistic model of VDJ rearrangement was used to identify disease-linked TCR variants. The raw public reads went through TCRdb reprocessing: fastp at Q25, MiXCR clone calling, in-frame beta chains kept. Each entry merges the rows of one CDR3 protein and shows their most common DNA and genes. Here the V and J calls rest on TCRdb's processing, not on the authors' analysis. The sample contains about 800,000 distinct CDR3 sequences, over 9.5% of them found a single time. 0.51% of the sample belongs to the ten largest clones. The sample comprised blood, either unsorted or a sorted T cell fraction (not recorded which). The TCR comes from a male donor with ankylosing spondylitis.

The DNA reads as follows: TGCAGTGCTAGCTCAGTTTCCCCGGAGACCCAGTACTTC. This translates into CSASSVSPETQYF. The chain employs TRBV20-1 and TRBJ2-5, with no confident D gene call. V is cut by 3 bases and J by 5 bases, and the space between the germline ends is 13 bases. CDR1 is given as DFQATT and CDR2 as SNEGSKA, both from the germline V gene (reference sequence). The CDR3 numbers 13 residues from cysteine through phenylalanine. The entry retains the CDR3 DNA only, 39 bases that are in frame from base 1.